The source of this TCR beta chain is a study of breast tumors, draining lymph nodes, adjacent tissues. Regarding the study as a whole: Tumors had less TCR diversity than lymph nodes, more than nontumor tissue. Tumor and nontumor repertoires were significantly more similar in luminal-like than in basal-like breast cancer. That most tumor T cells come from lymph nodes remained unproven.

This CDR3 contains 14 residues. Germline lookup yields CDR1 WSHSY and CDR2 SAAADI. The junction had 4 bases not matched to a gene; V was cut back by 4 bases and J by 4 bases. Axillary draining lymph nodes of breast cancer patients supplied the node samples. TCRdb reanalysed the multiplex PCR reads using MiXCR and keeps one entry per CDR3 protein. The repertoire holds about 140,000 distinct CDR3 sequences, about 33% seen once, with under 2.5% in the top ten. This clonotype appeared many times. Its antigen remains unidentified. The rearrangement joins TRBV10-2 to TRBJ1-2, with 9 bases matching TRBD1. This clonotype was sampled from a female donor with breast cancer. Some clones in this sample may be carry-over from other donors' samples. The sample consisted of axillary lymph node tissue. The CDR3 DNA reads as TGCGCCAGCAGTGGGCCGGGACAGGGCTATGGCTACACCTTC. It specifies CASSGPGQGYGYTF.